Presented here are 28 T cell receptor beta chains from one specimen sequenced in a study of regulatory T cells in long-lasting Graves disease. Time point noted: persistent/refractory GD, antithyroid drugs over 5 years with positive TRAb. The TCR library was made from RNA extracted from PBMCs. Researchers made TCR beta libraries by using iRepertoire HTBI primers and running Arm-PCR on CDR3 regions. One entry per CDR3 protein, called by TCRdb with MiXCR from the multiplex PCR reads. The sample has a few hundred thousand distinct CDR3 sequences, roughly 21% seen once. This specimen consisted of peripheral blood mononuclear cells (PBMCs), obtained when the disease was refractory, from a patient treated with antithyroid drugs. The source is a female donor with Graves disease.

This clonotype was counted ten times or more. The J gene is TRBJ2-7, the V gene TRBV28, with 9 bases lining up with TRBD1. Germline assignment: CDR1 MDHEN and CDR2 SYDVKM. V was clipped by 4 bases and J by 4 bases; unmatched bases: 2. The CDR3 has 13 residues. CDR3 coding DNA: TGTGCCAGCAGTTACAGGGGGCTTTACGAGCAGTACTTC. Its protein is CASSYRGLYEQYF.

The sample holds many counts of this clonotype. This chain connects TRBV7-2 to TRBJ2-5; D gene unclear. The CDR3 covers 14 residues. The germline gives CDR1 SGHTA, CDR2 FQGNSA. The V end lost 3 bases, the J end lost 5 bases, and 13 bases lay between the germline ends. The CDR3 sequence is CASSFNFLGETQYF. The CDR3 DNA sequence: TGTGCCAGCAGCTTTAACTTCTTAGGGGAGACCCAGTACTTC.

Ten or more counts support this clonotype. The chain links TRBV7-2 to TRBJ1-1; D call uncertain. The germline V gene encodes CDR1 SGHTA and CDR2 FQGNSA. This CDR3 spans 13 amino acids. V was shortened by 2 bases and J by 8 bases, with 12 bases between the two germline ends. CDR3 coding DNA: TGTGCCAGCAGCTTACAACAAGCAACCGAAGCTTTCTTT. As protein: CASSLQQATEAFF.

This clonotype was detected a few times. This chain links TRBV19 with TRBJ2-7; TRBD2 agrees at 12 bases. The CDR3 length is 16 residues. V gave up 4 bases and J gave up 3 bases; unmatched junction bases: 7. CDR1 is LNHDA, CDR2 SQIVND, per germline (reference sequence). For the CDR3, the DNA is TGTGCCAGTAGTACAGGGACTAGCGGGCCCTACTACGAGCAGTACTTC. Translation gives CASSTGTSGPYYEQYF.

This clonotype was observed a handful of times. This chain joins TRBV3-1 and TRBJ1-1; D gene unclear. CDR3 length: 14 residues. The V and J ends lost 0 bases and 5 bases respectively, with 10 bases between them. Germline assignment: CDR1 LGHDT and CDR2 YNNKEL (reference sequence). CDR3 loop: CASSQDLSVTEAFF. The CDR3 nucleotides read TGTGCCAGCAGCCAAGACTTATCGGTAACTGAAGCTTTCTTT.

The sample holds a few counts of this clonotype. V and J are TRBV7-9 and TRBJ2-7; tentative D call: TRBD1 (6 bases). This CDR3 is built from 16 residues. Trimming cost V 4 bases and J 3 bases, with 19 bases left between them. Per germline, CDR1 SEHNR and CDR2 FQNEAQ (reference sequence). The CDR3 loop is CASSSGVGEIFYEQYF. The CDR3 coding sequence is TGTGCCAGCAGCTCAGGGGTAGGGGAAATTTTCTACGAGCAGTACTTC.

This clonotype was detected many times. CDR3 amino acids: CASSFVGQTGSITTEAFF. Here the CDR3 DNA reads TGTGCCAGCAGTTTTGTCGGCCAAACAGGTTCCATAACCACTGAAGCTTTCTTT. V is TRBV28 and J is TRBJ1-1, with D possibly TRBD1 on 5 matching bases. CDR1 and CDR2 (germline): MDHEN, SYDVKM. The CDR3 totals 18 residues. V was clipped by 3 bases and J by 4 bases, with 24 bases between them. Full variable domain (outside the CDR3, taken from reference TRBV28 and TRBJ1-1): DVKVTQSSRYLVKRTGEKVFLECVQDMDHENMFWYRQDPGLGLRLIYFSYDVKMKEKGDIPEGYSVSREKKERFSLILESASTNQTSMYLCASSFVGQTGSITTEAFFGQGTRLTVV.

The chain couples TRBV20-1 to TRBJ1-6; D gene unclear. V was cut by 1 base and J by 3 bases, with 7 bases left in between. This CDR3 spans 14 amino acids. Germline V gene data show CDR1 as DFQATT and CDR2 as SNEGSKA (reference sequence). CDR3 coding DNA: TGCAGTGCTAGAGTTGGTGGCTATAATTCACCCCTCCACTTT. Protein product: CSARVGGYNSPLHF.

V gene TRBV30 combines with J gene TRBJ1-1; TRBD1 might be the D (5 bases). Germline CDR1 is GTSNPN and CDR2 is SVGIG (reference sequence). This CDR3 spans 13 amino acids. V lost 0 bases and J lost 3, with 8 bases in between. The CDR3 loop is CAWSVRGDTEAFF. For the CDR3, the DNA is TGTGCCTGGAGTGTACGGGGGGACACTGAAGCTTTCTTT.

This clonotype was counted ten times or more. CDR3 loop: CASSSTDRGGNQPQHF. CDR3 nucleotides: TGTGCCAGCAGTTCAACCGACAGGGGTGGGAATCAGCCCCAGCATTTT. The chain is built from TRBV28 and TRBJ1-5; TRBD1 matches at 8 bases. V shed 4 bases and J 4 bases; nucleotides not matched to a gene: 9. Germline lookup yields CDR1 MDHEN and CDR2 SYDVKM. There are 16 residues in the CDR3.

The chain is built from TRBV12-3 or TRBV12-4 and TRBJ2-3; D is unresolved. The V gene lost 5 bases and the J gene lost 6 bases, with 9 bases spanning the gap. The CDR3 is 12 amino acids. In DNA form, the CDR3 reads TGTGCCAGCAGTCCCCAGTGGGATACGCAGTATTTT. Translating it yields CASSPQWDTQYF.

The chain recombines TRBV20-1 with TRBJ1-5; TRBD1 aligns across 8 bases. Unmatched junction bases numbered 7, after V lost 3 bases and J lost 0 bases. Looked up from germline, CDR1 is DFQATT and CDR2 is SNEGSKA (reference sequence). This CDR3 is built from 16 residues. This CDR3 is CSASPDRGYSNQPQHF. The CDR3 DNA reads as TGCAGTGCTAGCCCCGACAGGGGATATAGCAATCAGCCCCAGCATTTT.

This chain connects TRBV27 to TRBJ2-6; D is perhaps TRBD1 (6 bases). Germline V gene data show CDR1 as MNHEY and CDR2 as SMNVEV (reference sequence). Trimming shortened V by 3 bases and J by 0 bases, and 9 bases separated the two germline ends. The CDR3 runs 16 residues. CDR3 in DNA: TGTGCCAGCAGTTTCACAGGGACCTCTGGGGCCAACGTCCTGACTTTC. Translating gives CASSFTGTSGANVLTF.

V is TRBV5-1 and J is TRBJ2-7, with D tentatively TRBD1 (7 bases). Germline loops: CDR1 SGHRS, CDR2 YFSETQ. V lost 4 bases, J lost 2 bases, and 22 bases lay in between. This CDR3 is built from 17 residues. CDR3: CASSQGRAGQLTYEQYF. The CDR3 nucleotides read TGCGCCAGCAGCCAGGGTCGCGCGGGACAGCTAACCTACGAGCAGTACTTC.

This clonotype was counted ten times or more. The chain combines TRBV15 with TRBJ2-5; 9 bases match TRBD1. V lost 0 bases and J lost 2; bases outside the gene matches: 7. Germline V gives CDR1 LNHNV, CDR2 YYDKDF (reference sequence). The CDR3 runs 17 residues. The CDR3 bases are TGTGCCACCAGCAGAGATACGGGACAGGGACCGCAAGAGACCCAGTACTTC. This sequence encodes CATSRDTGQGPQETQYF. Full variable domain (missing parts from reference TRBV15 and TRBJ2-5): DAMVIQNPRYQVTQFGKPVTLSCSQTLNHNVMYWYQQKSSQAPKLLFHYYDKDFNNEADTPDNFQSRRPNTSFCFLDIRSPGLGDTAMYLCATSRDTGQGPQETQYFGPGTRLLVL.

This clonotype was seen more than once but under ten times. This rearrangement joins TRBV9 to TRBJ1-4; D unresolved. The CDR3 covers 15 residues. Trimming pared 3 bases from V and 7 bases from J, leaving 16 bases between. Germline CDR1 is SGDLS and CDR2 is YYNGEE. CDR3 bases: TGTGCCAGCAGCGCGACCGGGATCCGGGGTGAAAAACTGTTTTTT. Amino acid sequence: CASSATGIRGEKLFF.

Note on this clonotype: The junction departs from germline at one end; a sequencing error may be responsible. This rearrangement joins TRBV7-9 to TRBJ2-7, with 9 positions matching TRBD1. The CDR3 is made up of 16 amino acids. Germline-derived CDR1 and CDR2 are SEHNR and FQNEAQ (reference sequence). The CDR3 DNA follows: TGTGCCGGCAGCAAAATACAGGGGGCTTTGATGAACGAGCAGTACTTC. It is translated as CAGSKIQGALMNEQYF.

In its sample, this clonotype was seen many times. The chain couples TRBV27 to TRBJ1-1, with TRBD1 as a possible D gene (5 bases). The V end was cut by 5 bases, the J end by 0 bases, with 16 bases between. The CDR3 has 16 amino acids. From germline, CDR1 is MNHEY and CDR2 SMNVEV (reference sequence). The CDR3 DNA sequence: TGTGCCAGCAGTAATGAGCAGGGAACTATGAACACTGAAGCTTTCTTT. This gives the protein CASSNEQGTMNTEAFF.

A few counts support this clonotype. The CDR3 region has the DNA TGTGCCTGGAGTAGGAGGGGGACCACTGAAGCTTTCTTT. Protein: CAWSRRGTTEAFF. V and J are TRBV30 and TRBJ1-1; D perhaps matches TRBD1 (6 bases). CDR1 and CDR2 (germline): GTSNPN, SVGIG (reference sequence). V shed 2 bases and J shed 4 bases, with 11 bases lying between them. The CDR3 loop spans 13 amino acids.

This clonotype has a count of ten or more. The rearrangement uses TRBV28 and TRBJ1-2; the D is unclear. V was shortened by 2 bases and J by 2 bases, with 9 bases between the two germline ends. Germline CDR1 is MDHEN and CDR2 is SYDVKM. The CDR3 is 14 residues long. CDR3 coding DNA: TGTGCCAGCAGTTTAGGTAGAGGGAACTATGGCTACACCTTC. Translation: CASSLGRGNYGYTF.

This clonotype has a count of ten or more. V and J are TRBV2 and TRBJ1-2; 10 bases fit TRBD1. Germline lookup yields CDR1 SNHLY and CDR2 FYNNEI. V lost 4 bases and J lost 2; bases outside the gene matches: 1. The CDR3 contains 14 residues. CDR3 nucleotide sequence: TGTGCCAGCAGTGGACAGGGGGCAAACTATGGCTACACCTTC. Residues: CASSGQGANYGYTF.

This clonotype was counted once. The rearrangement uses TRBV18 and TRBJ1-2; D may be TRBD1 (5 bases). The germline gives CDR1 KGHSH, CDR2 LQKENI. Trimming left V 5 bases short and J 8 bases short, with 21 bases between. The CDR3 length is 15 residues. The CDR3 here is CASSALQGAGRGYTF. CDR3 sequence (DNA): TGTGCCAGCTCAGCGCTGCAGGGCGCAGGCAGGGGCTACACCTTC.

This clonotype was recorded at least ten times. V usage is TRBV29-1 and J usage is TRBJ2-5, with unresolved D. Trimming removed 7 bases at V and 0 bases at J, with 15 bases between. The CDR3 has 14 residues. Looked up from germline, CDR1 is SQVTM and CDR2 is ANQGSEA. The CDR3 nucleotides read TGCAGCGCTGGGTTGAGCGCTTACCAAGAGACCCAGTACTTC. This encodes CSAGLSAYQETQYF.

This clonotype was counted ten times or more. The V and J genes are TRBV27 and TRBJ1-4; 7 bases agree with TRBD1. Germline CDR1 is MNHEY and CDR2 is SMNVEV (reference sequence). The CDR3 loop spans 16 amino acids. J lost 5 bases, V lost 6 bases, and 12 bases had no gene match. CDR3 loop: CASSPRWTGLNEKLFF. CDR3 sequence (DNA): TGTGCCAGCAGCCCAAGATGGACAGGTCTAAATGAAAAACTGTTTTTT. Using reference TRBV27 and TRBJ1-4 for the parts outside the CDR3, the full variable domain is EAQVTQNPRYLITVTGKKLTVTCSQNMNHEYMSWYRQDPGLGLRQIYYSMNVEVTDKGDVPEGYKVSRKEKRNFPLILESPSPNQTSLYFCASSPRWTGLNEKLFFGSGTQLSVL.

There are a few counts of this clonotype. V is TRBV12-3 or TRBV12-4 and J is TRBJ2-5; D is possibly TRBD2 (5 bases). The CDR3 consists of 15 residues. V lost 5 bases and J lost 2, with 15 bases in between. CDR3 bases: TGTGCCAGCAGTCCGCCTGTGAGGGAACAAGAGACCCAGTACTTC. It codes for CASSPPVREQETQYF.

As for this clonotype: A much larger clone differs by one base, so this may be a read error. V and J are TRBV11-2 and TRBJ1-4; D is ambiguous. CDR1 and CDR2 (germline): SGHAT, FQNNGV. The CDR3 length is 16 residues. CDR3 protein: CASSSVMVEEFEILFF. CDR3 in DNA: TGTGCCAGCAGCTCGGTAATGGTGGAAGAGTTTGAAATACTGTTTTTT.

Ten or more counts support this clonotype. J is TRBJ1-2 and V is TRBV7-8; a weak D match, TRBD1 (5 bases). This CDR3 region has 13 residues. CDR1 and CDR2 (germline): SGHVS, FQNEAQ. The V end was cut by 6 bases, the J end by 7 bases, with 15 bases between. Written as DNA, the CDR3 is TGTGCCAGCAGTCTCGCCGGGGACTCTGGCTACACCTTC. Residues: CASSLAGDSGYTF. The whole variable domain, filled in from reference TRBV7-8 and TRBJ1-2, reads GAGVSQSPRYKVAKRGQDVALRCDPISGHVSLFWYQQALGQGPEFLTYFQNEAQLDKSGLPSDRFFAERPEGSVSTLKIQRTQQEDSAVYLCASSLAGDSGYTFGSGTRLTVV.

The gene calls are TRBV3-1 and TRBJ2-2; the D gene is possibly TRBD1 (5 bases). Germline assignment: CDR1 LGHDT and CDR2 YNNKEL (reference sequence). This CDR3 is 14 amino acids long. The V and J ends lost 3 bases and 6 bases respectively, with 11 bases between them. CDR3 DNA: TGTGCCAGCAGCCACCATAGGGGCTCCGGGGAGCTGTTTTTT. This sequence encodes CASSHHRGSGELFF.